A selection of T cell receptor beta chains follows, all from one sample in a study of shared clonotypes between healthy human individuals. Here immunoSEQ multiplex PCR was the method, and the copy in TCRdb shows in-frame clones only, minus some. This sample yields under 2.5 million clones, of which 80% to 95% are seen a single time; 0.3% to 0.4% belongs to the top ten. Sequenced: naive CD4+ T cells from PBMCs. These receptor sequences come from a man in his late teens or twenties in good health. Some clones in this sample may be carry-over from other donors' samples. Both conserved end residues are part of each CDR3. Each record gives: D gene, J gene, V gene, clone size, CDR3 length, CDR3 protein, CDR3 DNA. A D gene is named only where the DNA matches it firmly. The size of a clone is reported for some rows only, either as once, few or many, or as a class for expanded clones.

>TRBD2|TRBJ2-7|TRBV29-1|NA|15
CSVEVPASGRFGQYF
TGCAGCGTTGAAGTTCCGGCTAGCGGGAGGTTTGGGCAGTACTTC
>TRBD2|TRBJ2-5|TRBV7-9|NA|13
CASSSSGGETQYF
TGTGCCAGCAGCTCTTCCGGGGGGGAGACCCAGTACTTC
>NA|TRBJ2-1|TRBV7-9|NA|16
CASRRFVEEPASEQFF
TGTGCCAGCAGGCGTTTCGTGGAAGAGCCCGCTAGTGAGCAGTTCTTC
>NA|TRBJ1-2|TRBV15|NA|13
CATSRGQTYGYTF
TGTGCCACCAGCAGAGGACAGACCTATGGCTACACCTTC
>NA|TRBJ2-6|TRBV21-1|NA|17
CASSSTGSKAGANVLTF
TGTGCCAGCAGCTCCACAGGGTCCAAGGCTGGGGCCAACGTCCTGACTTTC
>TRBD2|TRBJ2-1|TRBV11-3|NA|13
CASSSRGNNEQFF
TGTGCCAGCAGCTCGCGGGGGAACAATGAGCAGTTCTTC
>TRBD2|TRBJ2-5|TRBV4-1|NA|15
CASSQRWGGQETQYF
TGCGCCAGCAGCCAAAGATGGGGGGGTCAGGAGACCCAGTACTTC
>NA|TRBJ2-5|TRBV2|NA|13
CASRREREETQYF
TGTGCCAGCAGGAGGGAAAGAGAGGAGACCCAGTACTTC
>NA|TRBJ1-4|TRBV9|NA|14
CASSLNSKNEKLFF
TGTGCCAGCAGTTTGAATTCCAAGAATGAAAAACTGTTTTTT
>NA|TRBJ2-3|TRBV7-8|NA|16
CASSPWTASITDTQYF
TGTGCCAGCAGCCCCTGGACAGCTTCAATCACAGATACGCAGTATTTT
>NA|TRBJ2-2|TRBV28|NA|14
CASRGHSNTGELFF
TGTGCCAGCAGAGGACACTCAAACACCGGGGAGCTGTTTTTT
>NA|TRBJ1-2|TRBV29-1|NA|14
CSVEAGDKNYGYTF
TGCAGCGTAGAAGCAGGGGATAAGAACTATGGCTACACCTTC
>TRBD2|TRBJ2-5|TRBV29-1|NA|14
CSVNSGRVGETQYF
TGCAGCGTTAATAGCGGGAGGGTTGGAGAGACCCAGTACTTC
>NA|TRBJ2-5|TRBV5-8|NA|15
CASSLVATLVETQYF
TGTGCCAGCAGCTTGGTAGCCACTTTGGTAGAGACCCAGTACTTC
>NA|TRBJ2-2|TRBV2|NA|11
CASASTGELFF
TGTGCCAGCGCGAGCACCGGGGAGCTGTTTTTT
>TRBD1|TRBJ1-5|TRBV27|NA|14
CASSRDRRNQPQHF
TGTGCCAGCAGTAGGGACAGACGGAATCAGCCCCAGCATTTT
>NA|TRBJ2-7|TRBV6-6|NA|14
CASSYSGGPYEQYF
TGTGCCAGCAGTTACTCGGGGGGACCCTACGAGCAGTACTTC
>TRBD2|TRBJ2-5|TRBV18|NA|15
CASSPRRTSGETQYF
TGTGCCAGCTCCCCTCGGAGGACTAGTGGAGAGACCCAGTACTTC
>TRBD1|TRBJ2-5|TRBV2|NA|16
CASSSDMGQVGETQYF
TGTGCCAGCAGTTCCGATATGGGACAGGTCGGAGAGACCCAGTACTTC
>NA|TRBJ2-3|TRBV5-4|NA|16
CASSSRGRGDGDTQYF
TGTGCCAGCAGCTCCCGGGGCAGGGGTGATGGAGATACGCAGTATTTT
>NA|TRBJ2-3|TRBV14|NA|12
CASSQVTDTQYF
TGTGCCAGCAGCCAAGTGACAGATACGCAGTATTTT
>NA|TRBJ2-7|TRBV28|NA|15
CASSFTAQGTPEQYF
TGTGCCAGCAGTTTTACGGCTCAGGGGACCCCCGAGCAGTACTTC
>TRBD1|TRBJ2-7|TRBV19|NA|14
CASSFDRGSYEQYF
TGTGCCAGTAGTTTTGACAGGGGGTCCTACGAGCAGTACTTC
>NA|TRBJ2-2|TRBV5-1|NA|14
CASSLGQYTGELFF
TGCGCCAGCAGCTTGGGACAGTACACCGGGGAGCTGTTTTTT
>NA|TRBJ2-5|TRBV11-2|once|10
CASSVETQYF
TGTGCCAGCAGCGTAGAGACCCAGTACTTC
>NA|TRBJ2-7|TRBV6-5|NA|15
CASSSRPGNSYEQYF
TGTGCCAGCAGTAGCAGGCCGGGCAACTCCTACGAGCAGTACTTC
>NA|TRBJ2-3|TRBV28|NA|15
CASTQRGEGADTQYF
TGTGCCAGCACCCAACGCGGGGAGGGGGCAGATACGCAGTATTTT
>NA|TRBJ2-3|TRBV5-1|NA|17
CASSWGDSLGGTDTQYF
TGCGCCAGCAGCTGGGGAGACAGTCTAGGGGGCACAGATACGCAGTATTTT
>NA|TRBJ2-1|TRBV4-1|NA|16
CASSRLGLRGYNEQFF
TGCGCCAGCAGCCGTTTAGGTCTAAGGGGTTACAATGAGCAGTTCTTC
>NA|TRBJ2-1|TRBV11-2|NA|13
CASSLSGSREQFF
TGTGCCAGCAGCTTATCGGGGTCGCGGGAGCAGTTCTTC
>NA|TRBJ1-4|TRBV19|NA|14
CASTLRGRGEKLFF
TGTGCCAGTACCCTCCGGGGGCGCGGTGAAAAACTGTTTTTT
>TRBD1|TRBJ2-7|TRBV5-4|NA|14
CASSSTLTGGEQYF
TGTGCCAGCAGCTCTACCTTGACAGGGGGCGAGCAGTACTTC
>TRBD2|TRBJ2-5|TRBV27|NA|15
CASSPRLAGGETQYF
TGTGCCAGCAGTCCGAGACTAGCGGGAGGGGAGACCCAGTACTTC
>TRBD2|TRBJ2-5|TRBV7-6|NA|15
CASSSIVPSGETQYF
TGTGCCAGCAGCTCCATAGTTCCTAGCGGTGAGACCCAGTACTTC
>NA|TRBJ1-2|TRBV30|NA|14
CAWSVGGPPYGYTF
TGTGCCTGGAGTGTCGGGGGACCTCCCTATGGCTACACCTTC
>NA|TRBJ1-5|TRBV11-2|NA|13
CASSFEADQPQHF
TGTGCCAGCAGCTTCGAGGCGGATCAGCCCCAGCATTTT
>NA|TRBJ2-2|TRBV5-4|NA|15
CASSSSRVPTGELFF
TGTGCCAGCAGCTCAAGCCGGGTGCCCACCGGGGAGCTGTTTTTT
>TRBD2|TRBJ2-3|TRBV11-3|NA|15
CASSPGAGGTDTQYF
TGTGCCAGCAGCCCAGGAGCGGGAGGTACAGATACGCAGTATTTT
>NA|TRBJ1-3|TRBV15|NA|12
CATSKRAGAIYF
TGTGCCACCAGCAAACGGGCCGGGGCCATATATTTT
>NA|TRBJ1-2|TRBV10-3|NA|16
CAISFEPRGGRYGYTF
TGTGCCATCAGCTTTGAACCCAGGGGTGGAAGGTATGGCTACACCTTC
>TRBD1|TRBJ2-1|TRBV7-2|NA|14
CASSLRQGLGEQFF
TGTGCCAGCAGTTTGAGACAGGGCTTGGGTGAGCAGTTCTTC
>TRBD2|TRBJ2-6|TRBV5-4|NA|17
CASSYGLAGAGANVLTF
TGTGCCAGCAGCTACGGACTAGCGGGAGCCGGGGCCAACGTCCTGACTTTC
>TRBD2|TRBJ2-7|TRBV6-5|NA|14
CASSVAGGSYEQYF
TGTGCCAGCAGTGTAGCGGGAGGGTCCTACGAGCAGTACTTC
>NA|TRBJ2-6|TRBV29-1|NA|13
CSVEGAGANVLTF
TGCAGCGTGGAGGGGGCTGGGGCCAACGTCCTGACTTTC
>TRBD2|TRBJ2-2|TRBV28|NA|16
CASTLISGANTGELFF
TGTGCCAGCACTTTAATTAGCGGGGCGAACACCGGGGAGCTGTTTTTT
>NA|TRBJ1-2|TRBV6-6|NA|15
CASSPYLRGSYGYTF
TGTGCCAGCAGTCCTTACCTCCGGGGGTCCTATGGCTACACCTTC
>NA|TRBJ2-1|TRBV7-3|NA|14
CASSLGNSYNEQFF
TGTGCCAGCAGCTTAGGGAATTCCTACAATGAGCAGTTCTTC
>NA|TRBJ2-7|TRBV6-6|NA|15
CASSSPDKGWYEQYF
TGTGCCAGCAGCTCACCCGACAAGGGGTGGTACGAGCAGTACTTC
>TRBD1|TRBJ2-3|TRBV7-8|NA|16
CASSLEGTGGTDTQYF
TGTGCCAGCAGCTTAGAGGGGACAGGGGGCACAGATACGCAGTATTTT
>NA|TRBJ1-1|TRBV28|NA|14
CASRAGMLNTEAFF
TGTGCCAGCAGGGCGGGCATGCTGAACACTGAAGCTTTCTTT
>NA|TRBJ2-5|TRBV5-6|NA|16
CASSFQATRYQETQYF
TGTGCCAGCAGCTTTCAAGCGACAAGGTACCAAGAGACCCAGTACTTC
>TRBD2|TRBJ2-5|TRBV6-1|NA|15
CASSVLAGTQETQYF
TGTGCCAGCAGTGTCCTAGCGGGGACTCAAGAGACCCAGTACTTC
>NA|TRBJ1-2|TRBV9|NA|13
CASSALGLGGYTF
TGTGCCAGCAGCGCCCTTGGGTTGGGTGGCTACACCTTC
>NA|TRBJ2-5|TRBV27|NA|10
CASSLATQYF
TGTGCCAGCAGTTTGGCCACCCAGTACTTC
>NA|TRBJ1-4|TRBV5-4|NA|15
CASSLGGATNEKLFF
TGTGCCAGCAGCTTGGGCGGGGCAACTAATGAAAAACTGTTTTTT
>TRBD1|TRBJ2-3|TRBV7-6|NA|15
CASSPKGAVADTQYF
TGTGCCAGCAGCCCTAAGGGGGCGGTTGCAGATACGCAGTATTTT
>NA|TRBJ1-5|TRBV30|few|14
CAWGGTNSNQPQHF
TGTGCCTGGGGAGGGACTAATAGCAATCAGCCCCAGCATTTT
>NA|TRBJ2-2|TRBV1|NA|18
CTSSQEMGQGEIKGELFF
TGCACCAGCAGCCAAGAAATGGGACAGGGGGAGATAAAGGGGGAGCTGTTTTTT
>NA|TRBJ2-5|TRBV12-5|NA|13
CASIWGPGKTQYF
TGTGCTAGTATATGGGGCCCGGGGAAGACCCAGTACTTC